This paragraph covers one T cell receptor beta chain sequence. What it binds is unknown. This entry comes from a study of early stage breast cancer tumors. Turning to the study itself: ER+/PR+/HER2- status applied to about 80% of the 16 invasive breast tumors. General study results and limits: Enriched TCRB sequences shared across patients were mostly commonly generated sequences.

The protocol was immunoSEQ multiplex PCR, while the TCRdb copy is restricted to in-frame clones and leaves out a portion. The profile shows tens of thousands of clones, roughly four fifths of them singletons. Germline CDR1 reads MNHNS; CDR2 reads SASEGT. This CDR3 has 16 residues. The V end lost 3 bases, the J end lost 6 bases, and 19 bases lay between the germline ends. The V gene is TRBV6-1, the J gene TRBJ2-3; unclear D gene. Sequencing was carried out using blood. The sequence came from a person in their fifties with breast cancer. CDR3 bases: TGTGCCAGCAGTGACCTGATAACTAACCCGTTGGATACGCAGTATTTT. The encoded protein is CASSDLITNPLDTQYF.